This T cell receptor beta chain comes out of a study of blood T cell repertoires in COVID-19. Some clones are missing from TCRdb's copy, which holds only in-frame ones; the method was immunoSEQ multiplex PCR. This table has about 280,000 clones, 83% appearing once. In regard to this clone: Other nucleotide sequences in the sample specify the same CDR3.

The sequence was obtained from a woman aged 45-59 years who had recovered from COVID-19. Input material: peripheral blood.

The CDR3 spells CASSPRQVMYGANVLTF. The CDR3 DNA is TGTGCCAGTAGTCCTCGACAGGTTATGTATGGGGCCAACGTCCTGACTTTC. J is TRBJ2-6 and V is TRBV19; TRBD1 might be the D (6 bases). Germline V gene sequence: CDR1 LNHDA, CDR2 SQIVND (reference sequence). This CDR3 contains 17 residues. V shed 5 bases and J shed 3 bases, with 17 bases lying between them.